The present T cell receptor beta chain was sequenced within a study of cytomegalovirus exposure and HLA in healthy donors. Study context: Samples from HLA-typed donors yielded about 85 million unique TCRs in an early data release. The study, taken as a whole, reports: Analysis performed later showed TCR beta chains linked to HLA being more clonally expanded than equally common others. In an earlier analysis, about 87% or about 30%: the productive usage of most TCR beta V segments.

The CDR3 runs 15 residues. Trimming removed 0 bases from V and 4 bases from J, with 12 bases in between. CDR1 SGHNT and CDR2 YENEEA come from the germline V gene. Primers: 60 Vbeta forward and 13 Jbeta reverse. Sequencing was performed with immunoSEQ multiplex PCR; in TCRdb, only in-frame clones are kept and a portion is missing. Found here are over 100,000 clones, less than 80% of them singletons; the top ten hold approximately 4.2%. This clone was observed a few times. Its antigen is not known. This rearrangement joins TRBV11-3 to TRBJ1-2; D may be TRBD1 (5 bases). Sequenced material: PBMCs. This clonotype was sampled from a man aged 45-60 years in good health and CMV-seropositive. CDR3 sequence reads: CASSLDQTAGYGYTF. CDR3 in DNA: TGTGCCAGCAGCTTAGATCAGACAGCTGGCTATGGCTACACCTTC. The full variable domain, rest sourced from reference TRBV11-3 and TRBJ1-2, is EAGVVQSPRYKIIEKKQPVAFWCNPISGHNTLYWYLQNLGQGPELLIRYENEEAVDDSQLPKDRFSAERLKGVDSTLKIQPAELGDSAVYLCASSLDQTAGYGYTFGSGTRLTVV.